This is a list of T cell receptor beta chains from one sample in a study of early T cells in non-severe SARS-CoV-2 infection. MiXCR, applied by TCRdb to the 5' RACE reads, yields one record per CDR3 protein. The sample has 84,000 or so distinct CDR3 sequences; about 12% are singletons. The sample consisted of whole blood. The receptors stem from an adult who was a healthcare worker with PCR-confirmed SARS-CoV-2 infection or an uninfected control (not recorded which). CDR3s include the opening cysteine and the closing phenylalanine or tryptophan. A D gene is named only where the DNA matches it firmly. Clone size is shown for a subset of rows, as once, few, many or a class of expanded clone.

CDR3 protein	CDR3 DNA	D gene	V gene	J gene	clone size
CACFPSGGINTGELFF	TGTGCCTGTTTCCCTAGCGGGGGGATAAACACCGGGGAGCTGTTTTTT	TRBD2	TRBV30	TRBJ2-2	NA
CASSLVGEDGYTF	TGTGCCAGCAGCTTGGTTGGGGAAGATGGCTACACCTTC	NA	TRBV5-6	TRBJ1-2	many
CASSKEQFF	TGTGCCAGCAGCAAAGAGCAGTTCTTC	NA	TRBV21-1	TRBJ2-1	few
CSARAGQPQHF	TGCAGTGCTAGAGCCGGACAACCCCAGCATTTT	NA	TRBV20-1	TRBJ1-5	NA
CASSQGVSSNEQFF	TGTGCCAGCAGCCAGGGCGTTAGCAGCAATGAGCAGTTCTTC	NA	TRBV12-3/TRBV12-4	TRBJ2-1	NA
CASSHRQGIDYGYTF	TGTGCCAGCAGTCATCGACAGGGAATCGACTATGGCTACACCTTC	TRBD1	TRBV12-3/TRBV12-4	TRBJ1-2	many
CASSPSSGRLIGETQYF	TGTGCCAGCAGTCCCTCTAGCGGGAGGCTCATTGGAGAGACCCAGTACTTC	TRBD2	TRBV28	TRBJ2-5	NA
CSARDALASASYEQYF	TGCAGTGCTAGAGATGCTTTGGCTAGCGCCTCCTACGAGCAGTACTTC	NA	TRBV20-1	TRBJ2-7	few
CASSEESKTQYF	TGTGCCAGCAGTGAAGAGAGTAAGACCCAGTACTTC	NA	TRBV2	TRBJ2-5	NA
CASSPQGGNEKLFF	TGTGCCAGCAGCCCCCAAGGGGGTAATGAAAAACTGTTTTTT	NA	TRBV12-3/TRBV12-4	TRBJ1-4	NA
CASTLWAGANTGELFF	TGTGCCAGCACACTTTGGGCGGGAGCAAACACCGGGGAGCTGTTTTTT	TRBD2	TRBV7-6	TRBJ2-2	few
CAWSVVLLSGYTF	TGTGCCTGGAGTGTTGTCCTTTTAAGTGGCTACACCTTC	NA	TRBV30	TRBJ1-2	few
CASSFRQLLSGNTIYF	TGTGCCAGCAGTTTCCGACAGCTCCTATCTGGAAACACCATATATTTT	NA	TRBV28	TRBJ1-3	NA
CASSKDSCEQYF	TGTGCCAGCAGCAAAGATAGTTGCGAGCAGTACTTC	NA	TRBV21-1	TRBJ2-7	many
CSAPLGGAQIDQPQHF	TGCAGTGCTCCCCTCGGGGGGGCCCAAATAGATCAGCCCCAGCATTTT	NA	TRBV20-1	TRBJ1-5	many
CASSGVYGYTF	TGTGCCAGCAGTGGGGTTTATGGCTACACCTTC	NA	TRBV6-1	TRBJ1-2	NA
CASSLAELVSKQFF	TGTGCCAGCAGCTTAGCTGAACTAGTTTCAAAGCAGTTCTTC	NA	TRBV7-8	TRBJ2-1	many
CASRQYSGPIDEQYF	TGTGCCAGCAGACAATATAGCGGCCCCATCGACGAGCAGTACTTC	NA	TRBV11-1	TRBJ2-7	NA
CASSLGTSGHTDTQYF	TGTGCCAGCAGCTTAGGGACTAGCGGACACACAGATACGCAGTATTTT	TRBD2	TRBV7-8	TRBJ2-3	many
CASSIRGGELFF	TGTGCCAGTAGTATTCGCGGCGGGGAGCTGTTTTTT	NA	TRBV19	TRBJ2-2	NA
CASSGTGARPQHF	TGTGCCAGTAGTGGGACAGGCGCGCGGCCCCAGCATTTT	TRBD1	TRBV19	TRBJ1-5	NA
CASTSRDKDYGYTF	TGTGCCAGCACCTCCAGGGACAAAGACTATGGCTACACCTTC	NA	TRBV2	TRBJ1-2	NA
CSVPLGSTDTQYF	TGCAGTGTTCCGCTGGGGTCCACAGATACGCAGTATTTT	NA	TRBV20-1	TRBJ2-3	NA
CASSARQISYEQYF	TGTGCCAGCAGCGCGCGACAGATTTCCTACGAGCAGTACTTC	NA	TRBV9	TRBJ2-7	many
CASSPIWRNEQFF	TGTGCCAGCTCACCGATATGGCGGAATGAGCAGTTCTTC	NA	TRBV18	TRBJ2-1	many
CASSEGGPPNEQYF	TGCGCCAGCAGTGAAGGGGGGCCCCCCAACGAGCAGTACTTC	NA	TRBV5-1	TRBJ2-7	many
CASSSQGKHQNEKLFF	TGTGCCAGCAGTTCTCAGGGGAAGCATCAGAATGAAAAACTGTTTTTT	NA	TRBV28	TRBJ1-4	few
CASSYGGNYGYTF	TGCGCCAGCAGCTATGGGGGGAACTATGGCTACACCTTC	NA	TRBV5-1	TRBJ1-2	few
CASSLGQATYEQYF	TGTGCCAGCAGCTTAGGCCAGGCCACCTACGAGCAGTACTTC	NA	TRBV7-2	TRBJ2-7	NA
CSARDRRTGKQGGAFF	TGCAGTGCTAGAGATCGACGGACAGGGAAGCAGGGGGGAGCTTTCTTT	TRBD1	TRBV20-1	TRBJ1-1	many
CASSEEVYQETQYF	TGTGCCAGCAGTGAAGAAGTGTACCAAGAGACCCAGTACTTC	NA	TRBV2	TRBJ2-5	many
CASSPRAQISSGANVLTF	TGTGCCAGCTCACCTCGGGCCCAAATATCCTCTGGGGCCAACGTCCTGACTTTC	NA	TRBV18	TRBJ2-6	many
CASSVLGVGTGGTNEQFF	TGTGCCAGCAGTGTTCTGGGAGTAGGGACAGGGGGCACTAATGAGCAGTTCTTC	TRBD1	TRBV2	TRBJ2-1	many
CASRGQGASFF	TGTGCCAGCAGAGGACAGGGGGCGTCTTTCTTT	TRBD1	TRBV2	TRBJ1-1	few
CASSPGQGSGGGYTF	TGTGCCAGCAGTCCGGGACAGGGAAGCGGAGGGGGCTACACCTTC	TRBD1	TRBV6-2/TRBV6-3	TRBJ1-2	NA
CASSLAGTARGYTF	TGTGCCAGCAGCTTAGCCGGGACAGCTCGCGGCTACACCTTC	TRBD1	TRBV7-9	TRBJ1-2	NA
CASSSTGTFIGELFF	TGTGCCAGCAGCTCAACCGGGACTTTCATTGGGGAGCTGTTTTTT	NA	TRBV5-6	TRBJ2-2	NA
CASSTRLAALQETQYF	TGTGCCAGCAGTACCCGACTAGCGGCCCTCCAAGAGACCCAGTACTTC	TRBD2	TRBV6-2/TRBV6-3	TRBJ2-5	few
CASRQGGGRAFF	TGTGCCAGCCGTCAGGGGGGGGGACGCGCTTTCTTT	TRBD1	TRBV6-5	TRBJ1-1	few
CASSLAGETQYF	TGTGCCAGCAGCTTAGCGGGAGAGACCCAGTACTTC	NA	TRBV11-2	TRBJ2-5	NA
CASSPGAGGYNEQFF	TGTGCCAGCAGCCCTGGGGCAGGGGGCTACAATGAGCAGTTCTTC	TRBD1	TRBV9	TRBJ2-1	many
CASSLGQGTDGYTF	TGCGCCAGCAGCTTGGGACAGGGGACGGATGGCTACACCTTC	TRBD1	TRBV5-1	TRBJ1-2	few
CASSPYTDTQYF	TGTGCCAGCAGTCCCTACACAGATACGCAGTATTTT	NA	TRBV7-9	TRBJ2-3	many
CASSYEGHLSEQYF	TGTGCCAGCAGTTATGAGGGACACTTATCCGAGCAGTACTTC	NA	TRBV6-6	TRBJ2-7	many
CASSISGVSSYEQYF	TGTGCCAGCAGCATTAGCGGGGTAAGCTCCTACGAGCAGTACTTC	TRBD2	TRBV9	TRBJ2-7	few
CASSWPLARGGLVGTDTQYF	TGTGCCAGCAGCTGGCCTCTCGCGCGGGGGGGCCTCGTTGGCACAGATACGCAGTATTTT	TRBD2	TRBV11-2	TRBJ2-3	many
CASRRQGGNVLTF	TGTGCCAGCAGGAGACAGGGTGGCAACGTCCTGACTTTC	TRBD1	TRBV3-1	TRBJ2-6	NA
CASSPPPVHYGYTF	TGTGCCAGCAGCCCACCGCCCGTTCACTATGGCTACACCTTC	NA	TRBV7-9	TRBJ1-2	NA
CASSSQGGRATNEKLFF	TGTGCCAGCAGTTCCCAGGGGGGGCGTGCAACTAATGAAAAACTGTTTTTT	TRBD1	TRBV28	TRBJ1-4	few
CASSLRDRGREQYF	TGTGCCAGCAGTTTGCGGGACCGCGGGAGGGAGCAGTACTTC	TRBD2	TRBV28	TRBJ2-7	few
CASSPGQGSTEAFF	TGTGCCAGCTCACCCGGACAGGGTTCCACTGAAGCTTTCTTT	TRBD1	TRBV18	TRBJ1-1	many
CASSPSRGIRDEQFF	TGTGCCAGCTCACCCAGCAGGGGTATCCGAGATGAGCAGTTCTTC	NA	TRBV18	TRBJ2-1	many
CSSEDQAYNEQFF	TGCAGTTCCGAAGACCAGGCCTACAATGAGCAGTTCTTC	NA	TRBV20-1	TRBJ2-1	NA
CSGVGTMAEAFF	TGCAGCGGTGTCGGGACAATGGCTGAAGCTTTCTTT	NA	TRBV29-1	TRBJ1-1	many
CSVASGREYEKLFF	TGCAGCGTTGCTAGTGGCAGGGAATATGAAAAACTGTTTTTT	NA	TRBV29-1	TRBJ1-4	NA
CASSDSTPGANVLTF	TGCGCCAGCAGTGACAGCACCCCTGGGGCCAACGTCCTGACTTTC	NA	TRBV10-1	TRBJ2-6	many
CASSQDWADETQYF	TGTGCCAGCAGTCAAGATTGGGCAGACGAGACCCAGTACTTC	NA	TRBV12-3/TRBV12-4	TRBJ2-5	NA
CASKPGLATDTQYF	TGCGCCAGCAAACCCGGACTAGCGACAGATACGCAGTATTTT	TRBD2	TRBV10-2	TRBJ2-3	many